This T cell receptor (beta chain) was profiled in a study of T cell responses to AZD1222 COVID-19 vaccine. Germline loops: CDR1 MNHEY, CDR2 SVGAGI. The CDR3 has 15 amino acids. Trimming removed 5 bases from V and 4 bases from J, with 15 bases in between. A remark on this clone: Antigen specificity is unknown.

The study's findings and limits: Breadth and depth of Spike-specific TCRs rose after two AZD1222 doses.

Produced via immunoSEQ multiplex PCR; TCRdb's table is partial and in-frame only. There are 150,000 to 190,000 clones in the sample; 90% occur only once, and around 1.5% lies in the top ten. The sequences come from peripheral blood, collected 28 days after the second AZD1222 dose. The sequence was collected from an adult who received the AZD1222 COVID-19 vaccine. The chain has TRBV6-5 and TRBJ1-5, with D possibly TRBD1 on 5 matching bases. Written as DNA, the CDR3 is TGTGCCAGCAGTCAGACAGTGCTACGGAATCAGCCCCAGCATTTT. It yields the protein CASSQTVLRNQPQHF.